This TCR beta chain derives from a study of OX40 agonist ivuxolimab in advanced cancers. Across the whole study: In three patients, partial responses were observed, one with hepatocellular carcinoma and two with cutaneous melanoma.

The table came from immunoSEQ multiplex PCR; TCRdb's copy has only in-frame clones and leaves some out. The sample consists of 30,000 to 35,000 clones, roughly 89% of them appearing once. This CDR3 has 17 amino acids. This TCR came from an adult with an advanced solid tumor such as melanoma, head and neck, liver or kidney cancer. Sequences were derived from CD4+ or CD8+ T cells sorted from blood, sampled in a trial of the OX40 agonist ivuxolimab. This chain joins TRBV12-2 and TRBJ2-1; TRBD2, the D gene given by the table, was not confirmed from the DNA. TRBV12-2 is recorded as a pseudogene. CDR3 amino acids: CASRLAYPGVTRNEQFF. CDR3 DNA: TGTGCAAGTCGCTTAGCGTATCCGGGAGTAACGCGCAATGAGCAGTTCTTC.